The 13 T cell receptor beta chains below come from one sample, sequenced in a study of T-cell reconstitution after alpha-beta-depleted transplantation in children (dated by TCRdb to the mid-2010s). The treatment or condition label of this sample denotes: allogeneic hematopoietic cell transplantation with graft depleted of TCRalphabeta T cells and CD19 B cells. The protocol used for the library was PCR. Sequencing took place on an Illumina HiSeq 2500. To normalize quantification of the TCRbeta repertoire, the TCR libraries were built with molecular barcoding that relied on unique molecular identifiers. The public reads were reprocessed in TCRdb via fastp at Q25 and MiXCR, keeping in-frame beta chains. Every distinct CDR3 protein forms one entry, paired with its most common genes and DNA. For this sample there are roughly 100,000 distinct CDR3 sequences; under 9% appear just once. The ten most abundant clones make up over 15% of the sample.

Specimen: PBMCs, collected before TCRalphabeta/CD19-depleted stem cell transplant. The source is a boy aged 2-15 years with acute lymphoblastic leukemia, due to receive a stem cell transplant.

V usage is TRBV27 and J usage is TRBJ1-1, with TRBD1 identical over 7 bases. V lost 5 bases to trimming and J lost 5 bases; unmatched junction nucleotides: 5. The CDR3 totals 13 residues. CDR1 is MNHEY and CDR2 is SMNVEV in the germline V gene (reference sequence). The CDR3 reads CASSHGGQTEAFF. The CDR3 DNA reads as TGTGCCAGCAGTCATGGGGGACAGACTGAAGCTTTCTTT.

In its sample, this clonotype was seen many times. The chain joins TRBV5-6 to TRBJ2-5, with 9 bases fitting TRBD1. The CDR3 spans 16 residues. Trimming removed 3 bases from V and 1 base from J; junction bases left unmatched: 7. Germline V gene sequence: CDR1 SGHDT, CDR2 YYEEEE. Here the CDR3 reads CASSSRDRDFQETQYF. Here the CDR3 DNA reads TGTGCCAGCAGCTCCCGGGACAGGGACTTCCAAGAGACCCAGTACTTC.

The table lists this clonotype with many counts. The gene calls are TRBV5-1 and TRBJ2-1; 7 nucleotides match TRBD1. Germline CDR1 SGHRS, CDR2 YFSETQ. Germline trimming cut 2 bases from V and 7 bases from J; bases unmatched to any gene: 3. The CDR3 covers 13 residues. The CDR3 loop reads CASSFPQGNEQFF. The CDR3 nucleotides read TGCGCCAGCAGCTTCCCACAGGGGAATGAGCAGTTCTTC.

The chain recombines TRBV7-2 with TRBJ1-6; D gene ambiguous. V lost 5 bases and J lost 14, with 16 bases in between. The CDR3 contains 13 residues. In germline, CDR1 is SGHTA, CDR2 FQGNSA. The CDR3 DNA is TGTGCCAGCAGCCCGACTGGGCTTTCGGCCCTCCACTTT. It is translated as CASSPTGLSALHF. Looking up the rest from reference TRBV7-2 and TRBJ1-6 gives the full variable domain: GAGVSQSPSNKVTEKGKDVELRCDPISGHTALYWYRQSLGQGLEFLIYFQGNSAPDKSGLPSDRFSAERTGGSVSTLTIQRTQQEDSAVYLCASSPTGLSALHFGNGTRLTVT.

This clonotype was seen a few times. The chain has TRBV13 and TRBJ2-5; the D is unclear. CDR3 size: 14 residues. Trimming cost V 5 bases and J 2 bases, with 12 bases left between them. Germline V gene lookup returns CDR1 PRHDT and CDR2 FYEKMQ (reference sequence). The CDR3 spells CASSLLTTQETQYF. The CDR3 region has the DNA TGTGCCAGCAGCCTACTAACCACACAAGAGACCCAGTACTTC.

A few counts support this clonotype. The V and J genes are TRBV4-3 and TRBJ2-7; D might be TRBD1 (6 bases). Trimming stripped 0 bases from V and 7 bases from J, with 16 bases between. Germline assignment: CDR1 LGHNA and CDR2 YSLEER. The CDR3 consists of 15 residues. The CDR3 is CASSQDRQVVGEQYF. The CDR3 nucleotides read TGCGCCAGCAGCCAAGATCGACAGGTGGTGGGGGAGCAGTACTTC.

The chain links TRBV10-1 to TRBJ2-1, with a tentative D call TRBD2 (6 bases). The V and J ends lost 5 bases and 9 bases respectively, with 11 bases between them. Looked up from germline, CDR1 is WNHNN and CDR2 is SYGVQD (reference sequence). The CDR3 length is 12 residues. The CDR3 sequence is CASSSGDREQFF. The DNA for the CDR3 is TGCGCCAGCAGTTCGGGAGACCGTGAGCAGTTCTTC.

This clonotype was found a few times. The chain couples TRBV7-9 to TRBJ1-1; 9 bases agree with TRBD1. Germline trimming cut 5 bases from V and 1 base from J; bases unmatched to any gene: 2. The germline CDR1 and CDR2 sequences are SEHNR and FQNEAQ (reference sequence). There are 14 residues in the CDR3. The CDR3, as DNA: TGTGCCAGCAGCGGGGACAGGGCGAACACTGAAGCTTTCTTT. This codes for CASSGDRANTEAFF.

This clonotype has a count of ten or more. CDR3 sequence: CASSHRDRGVGYTF. CDR3 coding DNA: TGTGCCAGCAGTCACCGGGACAGGGGCGTTGGCTACACCTTC. The J gene is TRBJ1-2, the V gene TRBV6-5; the match to TRBD1 covers 10 bases. Germline V gene lookup returns CDR1 MNHEY and CDR2 SVGAGI. The CDR3 has 14 residues. J gave up 7 bases and V 5 bases, and 7 bases lay outside the gene matches.

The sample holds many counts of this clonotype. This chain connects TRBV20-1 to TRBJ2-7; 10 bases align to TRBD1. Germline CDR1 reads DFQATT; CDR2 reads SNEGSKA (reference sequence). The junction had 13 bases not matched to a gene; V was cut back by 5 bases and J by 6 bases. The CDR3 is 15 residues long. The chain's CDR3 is CSAPGTGATQGEQYF. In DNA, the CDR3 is TGCAGTGCTCCTGGGACAGGGGCTACCCAGGGCGAGCAGTACTTC.

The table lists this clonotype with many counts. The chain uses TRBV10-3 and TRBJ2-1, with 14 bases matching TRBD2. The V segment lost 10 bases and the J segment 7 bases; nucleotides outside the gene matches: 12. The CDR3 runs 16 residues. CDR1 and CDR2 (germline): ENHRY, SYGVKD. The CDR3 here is CATLAAGTSGGNEQFF. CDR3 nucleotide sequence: TGTGCCACCCTGGCGGCCGGGACTAGCGGGGGTAATGAGCAGTTCTTC.

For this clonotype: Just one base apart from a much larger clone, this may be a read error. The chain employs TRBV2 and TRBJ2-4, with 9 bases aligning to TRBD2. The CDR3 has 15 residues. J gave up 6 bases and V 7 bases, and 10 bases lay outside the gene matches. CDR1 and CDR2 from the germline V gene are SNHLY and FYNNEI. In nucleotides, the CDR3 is TGTGCCAGCAAGGGCGGGGGGGACCCTCCAAACATTCAGTACTTC. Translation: CASKGGGDPPNIQYF. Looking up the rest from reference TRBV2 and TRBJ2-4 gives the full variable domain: EPEVTQTPSHQVTQMGQEVILRCVPISNHLYFYWYRQILGQKVEFLVSFYNNEISEKSEIFDDQFSVERPDGSNFTLKIRSTKLEDSAMYFCASKGGGDPPNIQYFGAGTRLSVL.

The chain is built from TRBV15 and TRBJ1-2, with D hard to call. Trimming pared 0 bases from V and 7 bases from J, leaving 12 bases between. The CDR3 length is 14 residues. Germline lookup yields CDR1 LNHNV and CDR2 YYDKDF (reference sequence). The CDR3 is CATSRDFGPSGYTF. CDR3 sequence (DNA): TGTGCCACCAGCAGAGATTTCGGCCCCAGTGGCTACACCTTC.